A selection of T cell receptor beta chains follows, all from one sample in a study of shared clonotypes between healthy human individuals. Assay used: immunoSEQ multiplex PCR; TCRdb lists only in-frame clones, some missing. Of approximately 980,000 clones listed, roughly 72% were seen once; the top ten hold around 1.5%. Material for sequencing was memory CD4+ T cells sorted from blood. The receptor source for this set is a man aged 18 to 35 in good health. Each CDR3 is given with its conserved first and last residue. Fields, in order: D gene, V gene, clone size, J gene, CDR3 DNA, CDR3 protein. D genes are given only for firm matches. Size is stated for part of the rows, as once, few or many counts, or as a class when the clone is expanded.

TRBD2,TRBV7-2,few,TRBJ2-7,TGTGCCAGCAGCTCCCAGAGGACTAGCGGGAGTGGCGAGCAGTACTTC,CASSSQRTSGSGEQYF
.,TRBV19,.,TRBJ1-2,TGTGCCAGTACCGGGGCCCAGCGCACCTATGGCTACACCTTC,CASTGAQRTYGYTF
TRBD2,TRBV6-5,.,TRBJ2-7,TGTGCCAGCACCCCTATACGGGCGGGGGCCTACGAGCAGTACTTC,CASTPIRAGAYEQYF
.,TRBV10-3,.,TRBJ2-3,TGTGCCATCAGTTTCCAAGATACGCAGTATTTT,CAISFQDTQYF
.,TRBV2,.,TRBJ1-5,TGTGCCAGCAGTGATAAAGGTCCCAACGAGCCCCAGCATTTT,CASSDKGPNEPQHF
.,TRBV5-6,.,TRBJ2-2,TGTGCCAGCAGCTTCAGCCTTGCGAACACCGGGGAGCTGTTTTTT,CASSFSLANTGELFF
.,TRBV5-1,.,TRBJ2-7,TGCGCCAGCAGCCAGGGGATCTACGAGCAGTACTTC,CASSQGIYEQYF
.,TRBV6-1,.,TRBJ2-7,TGTGCCAGCAGGGACGAGGCGGGAAGAGCCCACGAGCAGTACTTC,CASRDEAGRAHEQYF
TRBD1,TRBV10-3,few,TRBJ2-3,TGTGCCATCAGTTCCCGGACAGGGAAAGTATCCACAGATACGCAGTATTTT,CAISSRTGKVSTDTQYF
TRBD1,TRBV5-1,.,TRBJ1-1,TGCGCCAGCAGCTCCAGGACAGGGGCAAGCACTGAAGCTTTCTTT,CASSSRTGASTEAFF
.,TRBV18,.,TRBJ1-1,TGTGCCAGCTCAGAGGCCCAGGGTGCTGAAGCTTTCTTT,CASSEAQGAEAFF
.,TRBV28,.,TRBJ2-5,TGTGCCAGCAGTTTGGGGGGCTGGCAGGAGACCCAGTACTTC,CASSLGGWQETQYF
.,TRBV6-5,few,TRBJ1-2,TGTGCCAGCAGTGATGGCCTAGTCCCCTATGGCTACACCTTC,CASSDGLVPYGYTF
TRBD1,TRBV28,.,TRBJ1-1,TGTGCCAGCAGTCCTCGGGACAGGGGTCACACTGAAGCTTTCTTT,CASSPRDRGHTEAFF
.,TRBV5-1,.,TRBJ1-1,TGCGCCAGCAGCTTGGGCGGGACTCAGAACACTGAAGCTTTCTTT,CASSLGGTQNTEAFF
.,TRBV4-2,.,TRBJ2-1,TGTGCCAGCAGCCCGTCTGGGGGACCGACGGCGAGCTCCTACAATGAGCAGTTCTTC,CASSPSGGPTASSYNEQFF
TRBD1,TRBV19,few,TRBJ2-5,TGTGCCAGTAGTCTCAGGGGGCAGGAGACCCAGTACTTC,CASSLRGQETQYF
.,TRBV4-1,.,TRBJ2-7,TGCGCCAGCAGCCAAGTCGGGGGATTGGGGGTCGAGCAGTACTTC,CASSQVGGLGVEQYF
.,TRBV5-1,once,TRBJ1-4,TGCGCCAGCAGCGTCCGGGACACTAATGAAAAACTGTTTTTT,CASSVRDTNEKLFF
.,TRBV4-3,.,TRBJ1-4,TGCGCCAGCAGCCGTGCTGCAGGGAAAAGTAATGAAAAACTGTTTTTT,CASSRAAGKSNEKLFF
TRBD1,TRBV30,few,TRBJ1-1,TGTGCCTGGAACCAGGGGGGAAGGACTGAAGCTTTCTTT,CAWNQGGRTEAFF
TRBD2,TRBV11-3,once,TRBJ2-3,TGTGCCAGCAGCTTAGATGCCCTAGCGGGATTGTATTTT,CASSLDALAGLYF
.,TRBV23-1,.,TRBJ2-7,TGCGCCAGCAGTCAATTTTTACGGACAGACTACGAGCAGTACTTC,CASSQFLRTDYEQYF
TRBD2,TRBV30,.,TRBJ2-3,TGTGCCTGGAGCCTCACTAGCGGGAGGCATTCTGATACGCAGTATTTT,CAWSLTSGRHSDTQYF
.,TRBV2,many,TRBJ1-5,TGTGCCAGCACAGGGGCGGCAGGTGATCAGCCCCAGCATTTT,CASTGAAGDQPQHF
TRBD2,TRBV14,many,TRBJ2-3,TGTGCCAGCAGCTTTAGCGGGTCCACAGATACGCAGTATTTT,CASSFSGSTDTQYF
.,TRBV7-2,.,TRBJ2-1,TGTGCCAGCACCCCAGGCCCCGACTCCTACAATGAGCAGTTCTTC,CASTPGPDSYNEQFF
.,TRBV5-1,few,TRBJ1-5,TGCGCCAGCAGCTTGACAGGTGTTAGCAATCAGCCCCAGCATTTT,CASSLTGVSNQPQHF
TRBD1,TRBV5-1,.,TRBJ1-2,TGCGCCAGCAGCAATTCCCCGACAGGGGGCCTTCATGGCTACACCTTC,CASSNSPTGGLHGYTF
TRBD2,TRBV7-9,.,TRBJ2-1,TGTGCCAGCAGCGGGCGCACTAGCGGGAGGGTCGATGAGCAGTTCTTC,CASSGRTSGRVDEQFF
TRBD2,TRBV5-1,.,TRBJ2-5,TGCGCCAGCAGCTTTGGAGCGGGAGGGCGTGAGACCCAGTACTTC,CASSFGAGGRETQYF